The subject of this entry is one T cell receptor beta chain. Antigen specificity is unknown. These data originate in a study of OX40 agonist ivuxolimab in advanced cancers. Study-wide context: Patients receiving dose escalation had hepatocellular carcinoma, melanoma, renal cell or head and neck cancer. General observations from the study: Researchers did not establish what antigens the expanded peripheral T cells target.

The assay was immunoSEQ multiplex PCR, and TCRdb's table has in-frame clones only and misses some. The sample lists some 70,000 clones, about 90% occurring once. Patients had blood sampled at baseline and again on cycle 4 day 1 and cycle 7 day 1. Trimming cost V 5 bases and J 5 bases; bases outside gene matches: 13. CDR3 length equals 16 residues. The germline CDR1 and CDR2 sequences are LNHDA and SQIVND (reference sequence). This clonotype was sampled from an adult with an advanced solid tumor such as melanoma, head and neck, liver or kidney cancer. Sequencing was performed on CD4+ or CD8+ T cells sorted from blood, taken in a trial of the OX40 agonist ivuxolimab. This chain uses TRBV19 with TRBJ2-7, with TRBD2 matching 9 bases. CDR3 sequence reads: CASSAQLAGNIHEQYF. The CDR3 DNA reads TGTGCCAGTAGTGCTCAACTAGCGGGTAATATTCACGAGCAGTACTTC.